The clone carrying this T cell receptor (beta chain) was seen ten or more times. The antigen is undetermined. For naive CD8 T cells, sorting used the CD8+CD4-CCR7+CD45RA+ phenotype. Germline CDR1 reads SGHDN; CDR2 reads FVKESK. This CDR3 contains 16 residues. Trimming stripped 3 bases from V and 3 bases from J, with 17 bases between. The data derive from a study of molecular identifiers for immune sequencing clone quantification. Previously described methods and listed TCR primers were employed for the bulk TCR libraries. Each CDR3 protein is one row after TCRdb ran MiXCR on the PCR reads. The repertoire holds tens of thousands of distinct CDR3 sequences, with less than 20% as singletons. Regarding the study as a whole: In CMV-specific effectors, clones above 20 copies held over 99% of molecules; naive, under 1%. Even with some 1 million naive cells present, spiked Jurkat TCR RNA from one cell was reportedly detectable.

This clonotype was sampled from a human donor in good health. Some libraries in this study had Jurkat cell RNA spiked in. The chain links TRBV14 to TRBJ1-1; no definite D call. Sequences were obtained from naive CD8+ T cells from blood, with Jurkat cell RNA spiked in. As for subset: FACS-sorted CD8+CD4-CCR7+CD45RA+ naive T cells. CDR3 sequence (DNA): TGTGCCAGCAGCCACCGAGGCGGGTTGAGGGACACTGAAGCTTTCTTT. This gives the protein CASSHRGGLRDTEAFF.